Below are 14 T cell receptor beta chains sequenced from a single sample in a study of radiotherapy plus CTLA-4 blockade in lung cancer. Repertoires were generated with immunoSEQ multiplex PCR, while TCRdb's copy carries only in-frame clones and drops some. The table has some 90,000 clones, around 86% seen once. Material: peripheral blood, obtained from a patient treated with radiotherapy plus ipilimumab. Every receptor here comes from a human donor with non-small cell lung cancer who had stable disease on radiotherapy plus ipilimumab.

The V and J genes are TRBV30 and TRBJ1-6, with 7 bases fitting TRBD1. In germline, CDR1 is GTSNPN, CDR2 SVGIG (reference sequence). V trimming: 4 bases; J trimming: 7 bases; junction bases outside the gene matches: 10. The CDR3 contains 15 residues. CDR3 in amino acids: CAWNLLGTENSPLHF. The CDR3 DNA reads TGTGCCTGGAATCTGCTCGGGACAGAGAATTCACCCCTCCACTTT.

This chain uses TRBV9 with TRBJ2-5, with 13 bases identical to TRBD2. The CDR3 runs to 17 residues. The trim removed 0 bases at V and 0 bases at J, leaving 2 bases unmatched. The V gene's germline CDR1 is SGDLS and CDR2 YYNGEE. The CDR3 spells CASSVGGLAGNQETQYF. CDR3 bases: TGTGCCAGCAGCGTAGGGGGACTAGCGGGGAACCAAGAGACCCAGTACTTC.

This clone was counted once. The chain employs TRBV18 and TRBJ2-1; no firm D call. Germline V gives CDR1 KGHSH, CDR2 LQKENI. With 2 bases removed from V and 8 bases from J, the gap between germline ends came to 10 bases. The CDR3 spans 13 residues. As DNA, the CDR3 is TGTGCCAGCTCACCAGGTATAAACGATGAGCAGTTCTTC. Translation gives CASSPGINDEQFF.

The chain links TRBV27 to TRBJ1-6, with D possibly being TRBD1 (5 bases). V was shortened by 2 bases and J by 9 bases, with 11 bases between the two germline ends. Germline CDR1 is MNHEY and CDR2 is SMNVEV (reference sequence). The CDR3 contains 14 residues. In nucleotides, the CDR3 is TGTGCCAGCAGTTTACGGCAGGGTGGTTCACCCCTCCACTTT. This encodes CASSLRQGGSPLHF.

The chain recombines TRBV5-6 with TRBJ2-1; D uncertain. Germline CDR1 and CDR2: SGHDT and YYEEEE. The CDR3 is 13 residues long. The V gene lost 2 bases and the J gene lost 1 base, with 4 bases spanning the gap. CDR3 in DNA: TGTGCCAGCAGCTTCGTATCCTACAATGAGCAGTTCTTC. Translated, it gives CASSFVSYNEQFF.

The V gene is TRBV19, the J gene TRBJ2-1; TRBD2 aligns across 9 bases. Trimming cost V 8 bases and J 9 bases; bases outside gene matches: 11. This CDR3 has 14 residues. Germline-derived CDR1 and CDR2 are LNHDA and SQIVND (reference sequence). CDR3: CASGMGLALSEQFF. CDR3 bases: TGTGCCAGTGGGATGGGACTAGCCCTCAGTGAGCAGTTCTTC.

The rearrangement uses TRBV5-4 and TRBJ1-1, with 9 bases aligning to TRBD1. The J segment lost 7 bases and the V segment lost 4 bases, leaving 5 bases of the junction unmatched. CDR3 size: 13 residues. CDR1 SGHNT and CDR2 YYREEE come from the germline V gene (reference sequence). The CDR3 protein is CASSPRTGVEAFF. The CDR3 DNA reads as TGTGCCAGCAGCCCAAGGACAGGGGTTGAAGCTTTCTTT.

The rearrangement joins TRBV6-1 to TRBJ2-5; 8 nucleotides match TRBD1. This CDR3 is built from 15 residues. V trimming: 7 bases; J trimming: 2 bases; junction bases outside the gene matches: 9. Per the germline V gene, CDR1 is MNHNS and CDR2 is SASEGT. The CDR3 coding sequence is TGTGCCAGCACAAGGACAGGGAATGGTCAAGAGACCCAGTACTTC. This sequence encodes CASTRTGNGQETQYF.

The chain links TRBV6-5 to TRBJ2-1; D not resolved. The V gene lost 1 base and the J gene lost 0 bases, with 7 bases spanning the gap. CDR1 MNHEY and CDR2 SVGAGI come from the germline V gene. CDR3 length equals 15 residues. The CDR3 DNA follows: TGTGCCAGCAGTTACTTACCGAGCTCCTACAATGAGCAGTTCTTC. This sequence encodes CASSYLPSSYNEQFF.

V gene TRBV5-1 combines with J gene TRBJ1-2, with D tentatively TRBD1 (5 bases). Germline CDR1 is SGHRS and CDR2 is YFSETQ. V was clipped by 7 bases and J by 4 bases, with 17 bases between them. The CDR3 runs 14 residues. The CDR3 DNA is TGCGCCAGCCGCAACTCCTGGGACGGCTATGGCTACACCTTC. The encoded protein is CASRNSWDGYGYTF. Looking up the rest from reference TRBV5-1 and TRBJ1-2 gives the full variable domain: KAGVTQTPRYLIKTRGQQVTLSCSPISGHRSVSWYQQTPGQGLQFLFEYFSETQRNKGNFPGRFSGRQFSNSRSEMNVSTLELGDSALYLCASRNSWDGYGYTFGSGTRLTVV.

This sequence joins TRBV29-1 and TRBJ2-5; D gene unclear. V was clipped by 7 bases and J by 4 bases, with 10 bases between them. This CDR3 contains 11 residues. Germline CDR1 is SQVTM and CDR2 is ANQGSEA. The CDR3 is CSGRVGETQYF. CDR3 nucleotide sequence: TGCAGCGGGAGAGTGGGAGAGACCCAGTACTTC.

V is TRBV18 and J is TRBJ1-1; unclear D gene. Per the germline V gene, CDR1 is KGHSH and CDR2 is LQKENI. The CDR3 is 13 residues long. V lost 3 bases to trimming and J lost 7 bases, with 12 bases between them. The CDR3: CASSPEGLFEAFF. As DNA, the CDR3 is TGTGCCAGCTCACCCGAGGGCCTATTTGAAGCTTTCTTT.

The genes are TRBV29-1 and TRBJ2-7, with D tentatively TRBD1 (5 bases). Deletions cut 4 bases from V and 6 bases from J, with 10 bases between. This CDR3 spans 11 amino acids. Germline V gene lookup returns CDR1 SQVTM and CDR2 ANQGSEA. The CDR3 sequence is CSVVVGVEQYF. The DNA for the CDR3 is TGCAGCGTTGTAGTAGGGGTCGAGCAGTACTTC.

This clone was counted a single time. The rearrangement uses TRBV19 and TRBJ1-2, with 7 bases matching TRBD1. Germline-derived CDR1 and CDR2 are LNHDA and SQIVND (reference sequence). Trimming removed 10 bases from V and 4 bases from J; junction bases left unmatched: 18. This CDR3 has 16 residues. CDR3 DNA sequence: TGTGCCACCTATCCAACCGCCACCGGGACAGTCTATGGCTACACCTTC. It translates to CATYPTATGTVYGYTF.